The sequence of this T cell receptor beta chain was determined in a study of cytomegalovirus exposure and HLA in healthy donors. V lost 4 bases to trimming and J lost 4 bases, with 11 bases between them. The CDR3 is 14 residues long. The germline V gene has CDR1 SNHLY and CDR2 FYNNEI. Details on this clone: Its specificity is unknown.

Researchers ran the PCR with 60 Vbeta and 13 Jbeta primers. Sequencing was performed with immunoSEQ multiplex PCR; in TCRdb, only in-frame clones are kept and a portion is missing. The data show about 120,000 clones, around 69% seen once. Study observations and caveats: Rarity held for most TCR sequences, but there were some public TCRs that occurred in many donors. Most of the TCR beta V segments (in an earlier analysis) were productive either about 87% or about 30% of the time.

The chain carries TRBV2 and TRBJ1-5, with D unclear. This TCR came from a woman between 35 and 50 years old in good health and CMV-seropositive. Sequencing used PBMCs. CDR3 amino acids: CASSGIAGNQPQHF. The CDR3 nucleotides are TGTGCCAGCAGTGGGATTGCGGGAAATCAGCCCCAGCATTTT.